The 25 T cell receptor beta chains presented below share a single source sample, sequenced in a study of T-cell reconstitution after alpha-beta-depleted transplantation in children. The TCRbeta library was prepared with unique molecular identifiers. Each CDR3 protein is one row after TCRdb ran MiXCR on the PCR reads. In the table there are 190,000 or so distinct CDR3 sequences, roughly 7.5% of which are singletons. The source was PBMCs from the stem cell graft donor, collected from the stem cell graft. The receptors originated from a human donor who donated a stem cell graft to a child with Wiskott-Aldrich syndrome.

This clonotype was seen many times. The gene calls are TRBV29-1 and TRBJ2-1; possibly TRBD1 for D (5 bases). The V gene's germline CDR1 is SQVTM and CDR2 ANQGSEA. Trimming cost V 6 bases and J 8 bases, with 14 bases left between them. The CDR3 extends over 12 amino acids. CDR3 sequence reads: CSVRLTGDEQFF. In DNA form, the CDR3 reads TGCAGCGTGCGCCTAACAGGCGATGAGCAGTTCTTC.

This clonotype was detected many times. This chain connects TRBV25-1 to TRBJ2-7; TRBD1 matches 7 bases. Looked up from germline, CDR1 is MGHDK and CDR2 is SYGVNS. The CDR3 totals 14 residues. The V gene end was trimmed by 4 bases and the J gene end by 1 base; junction bases not matched to a gene: 4. As DNA, the CDR3 is TGTGCCAGCAGTGCTCTGGGACAGTCCTACGAGCAGTACTTC. It specifies CASSALGQSYEQYF.

This clonotype came up many times. V gene TRBV2 combines with J gene TRBJ1-2; tentatively, D is TRBD1 (6 bases). The V end was cut by 6 bases, the J end by 0 bases, with 8 bases between. This CDR3 region has 13 residues. CDR1 and CDR2 from the germline V gene are SNHLY and FYNNEI. The CDR3 DNA follows: TGTGCCAGCAGGGACAGTTCTAACTATGGCTACACCTTC. Encoded protein: CASRDSSNYGYTF.

This clonotype was counted only a few times. The chain links TRBV7-9 to TRBJ1-1; D perhaps matches TRBD1 (6 bases). The germline V and J ends were trimmed by 7 bases and 1 base, with 13 bases remaining between them. The CDR3 runs to 14 residues. Germline CDR1 is SEHNR and CDR2 is FQNEAQ (reference sequence). CDR3 sequence reads: CASTPGAENTEAFF. The CDR3 DNA is TGTGCCAGCACCCCAGGGGCGGAGAACACTGAAGCTTTCTTT.

The table lists this clonotype with a few counts. The J gene is TRBJ1-1, the V gene TRBV28; D may be TRBD1 (5 bases). Per the germline V gene, CDR1 is MDHEN and CDR2 is SYDVKM. Trimming took 5 bases from V and 8 from J, leaving 9 bases between them. The CDR3 sequence is 11 residues long. CDR3 region: CASSRGGEAFF. The CDR3, as DNA: TGTGCCAGCAGTAGGGGCGGAGAAGCTTTCTTT.

A few counts support this clonotype. The genes are TRBV18 and TRBJ2-7; D possibly uses TRBD1 or TRBD2 (6 bases each). Trimming took 5 bases from V and 2 from J, leaving 19 bases between them. The CDR3 loop spans 16 amino acids. CDR1 and CDR2 from the germline V gene are KGHSH and LQKENI. CDR3 bases: TGTGCCAGCTCAGGGCCGGGGGAGACAGGCGCCTACGAGCAGTACTTC. This translates into CASSGPGETGAYEQYF.

The chain carries TRBV4-2 and TRBJ1-2; D is uncertain. Trimming cost V 4 bases and J 5 bases, with 20 bases left between them. This CDR3 is built from 16 residues. From germline, CDR1 is LGHNA and CDR2 YNFKEQ. This CDR3 is CASSPPRSNDGYGYTF. CDR3 coding DNA: TGTGCCAGCAGCCCCCCGAGGAGCAACGACGGGTATGGCTACACCTTC.

In its sample, this clonotype was seen many times. This chain uses TRBV20-1 with TRBJ1-4; D unclear. Trimming stripped 0 bases from V and 2 bases from J, with 10 bases between. The CDR3 loop spans 15 amino acids. The germline gives CDR1 DFQATT, CDR2 SNEGSKA (reference sequence). The CDR3, as DNA: TGCAGTGCTAGAGATCGGAGGCGCACTAATGAAAAACTGTTTTTT. Protein sequence: CSARDRRRTNEKLFF.

Ten or more counts support this clonotype. V usage is TRBV5-1 and J usage is TRBJ1-1; 8 bases align to TRBD1. Per the germline V gene, CDR1 is SGHRS and CDR2 is YFSETQ. The V gene end was trimmed by 3 bases and the J gene end by 6 bases; junction bases not matched to a gene: 7. This CDR3 has 14 amino acids. DNA for the CDR3: TGCGCCAGCAGCTCCGGACAGGGAAGGTCTGAAGCTTTCTTT. Encoded protein: CASSSGQGRSEAFF.

This clonotype was detected many times. The V gene is TRBV7-2, the J gene TRBJ2-4, with a tentative D call TRBD2 (5 bases). This CDR3 comprises 13 residues. CDR1 is SGHTA, CDR2 FQGNSA, per germline. The V end lost 5 bases, the J end lost 7 bases, and 12 bases lay between the germline ends. The CDR3 DNA reads TGTGCCAGCAGCCCCCAACGGGATAACATTCAGTACTTC. Its protein product is CASSPQRDNIQYF.

This clonotype was recorded at least ten times. The genes are TRBV6-5 and TRBJ1-4, with no clear D. Germline loops: CDR1 MNHEY, CDR2 SVGAGI. Trimming took off 8 bases at V and 1 base at J, with 20 bases between the two ends. The CDR3 runs to 17 residues. The CDR3: CASSTPERHRTNEKLFF. The CDR3 bases are TGTGCCAGCTCTACTCCCGAACGACACAGAACTAATGAAAAACTGTTTTTT.

This clonotype was picked up a small number of times. The chain recombines TRBV7-2 with TRBJ2-5; unclear D gene. Germline V CDR1 and CDR2: SGHTA, FQGNSA. V was pared by 1 base and J by 5 bases, with 11 bases between. The CDR3 contains 14 residues. Written as DNA, the CDR3 is TGTGCCAGCAGCTTAGGATCAGGACGGGAGACCCAGTACTTC. This codes for CASSLGSGRETQYF.

There are many counts of this clonotype. The rearrangement joins TRBV5-1 to TRBJ2-2; D gene ambiguous. The V gene lost 7 bases and the J gene lost 6 bases, with 16 bases spanning the gap. The germline CDR1 and CDR2 sequences are SGHRS and YFSETQ. CDR3 length: 14 amino acids. The CDR3 region has the DNA TGCGCCAGCTCCCTGACGGTGTCCGCCGGGGAGCTGTTTTTT. This translates into CASSLTVSAGELFF.

This clonotype was seen only a few times. The chain couples TRBV7-2 to TRBJ2-7; D ambiguous. The V gene lost 1 base and the J gene lost 3 bases, with 13 bases spanning the gap. The CDR3 has 15 amino acids. Germline CDR1 SGHTA, CDR2 FQGNSA. The CDR3 DNA sequence: TGTGCCAGCAGCTTAGGTGGCCAGGCGCGCTACGAGCAGTACTTC. Its translation: CASSLGGQARYEQYF.

This clonotype has at least ten counts. The chain employs TRBV12-3 or TRBV12-4 and TRBJ1-1, with a possible D match to TRBD1 (6 bases). Trimming shortened V by 3 bases and J by 2 bases, and 13 bases separated the two germline ends. The CDR3 length is 15 residues. The CDR3 loop is CASSLARRGNTEAFF. DNA of the CDR3: TGTGCCAGCAGTTTGGCTCGCAGGGGAAACACTGAAGCTTTCTTT.

This clonotype was seen repeatedly, ten times or more. The chain carries TRBV12-3 or TRBV12-4 and TRBJ2-2; no clear D gene. This CDR3 region has 14 residues. Trimming left V 2 bases short and J 1 base short, with 5 bases between. CDR3 coding DNA: TGTGCCAGCAGTTTACTCCAGAACACCGGGGAGCTGTTTTTT. Protein sequence: CASSLLQNTGELFF.

This clonotype was detected many times. The genes are TRBV7-9 and TRBJ2-1; TRBD2 matches at 7 bases. Germline values: CDR1 SEHNR, CDR2 FQNEAQ (reference sequence). After removal of 5 bases from V and 8 bases from J, the junction contained 15 bases not matched to a gene. The CDR3 covers 16 residues. In nucleotides, the CDR3 is TGTGCCAGCAGCCCGCCGACCCGGGGGGTCGGAGATGAGCAGTTCTTC. Translation: CASSPPTRGVGDEQFF.

This clonotype was detected many times. The gene calls are TRBV10-1 and TRBJ2-7; TRBD1 agrees at 8 bases. V trimming: 4 bases; J trimming: 5 bases; junction bases outside the gene matches: 7. This CDR3 is 14 amino acids long. CDR1 is WNHNN and CDR2 is SYGVQD in the germline V gene (reference sequence). The CDR3 bases are TGCGCCAGCAGTGTAGGACAGGGCTACCACGAGCAGTACTTC. Amino acids: CASSVGQGYHEQYF.

This clonotype was seen at least ten times. CDR3: CASSYGGGNEQFF. CDR3 bases: TGTGCCAGCAGTTACGGGGGAGGTAATGAGCAGTTCTTC. The chain has TRBV25-1 and TRBJ2-1, with D possibly being TRBD2 (6 bases). Germline CDR1 is MGHDK and CDR2 is SYGVNS. The V and J ends lost 5 bases and 7 bases respectively, with 12 bases between them. The CDR3 has 13 residues.

This clonotype came up a few times. The V call is TRBV3-1, the J call TRBJ1-5; D is undetermined. Trimming took off 1 base at V and 4 bases at J, with 8 bases between the two ends. Per the germline V gene, CDR1 is LGHDT and CDR2 is YNNKEL (reference sequence). The CDR3 spans 14 residues. CDR3 sequence: CASSQVGRNQPQHF. The CDR3 nucleotides read TGTGCCAGCAGCCAAGTCGGCAGAAATCAGCCCCAGCATTTT.

The sample holds a few counts of this clonotype. This chain links TRBV5-1 with TRBJ1-1; D is ambiguous. This CDR3 contains 16 residues. Trimming pared 4 bases from V and 3 bases from J, leaving 19 bases between. Looked up from germline, CDR1 is SGHRS and CDR2 is YFSETQ. The CDR3 DNA reads TGCGCCAGCAGCCCGGCCTGGACCGATCGGCACACTGAAGCTTTCTTT. Residues: CASSPAWTDRHTEAFF.

This clonotype was detected ten times or more. The chain links TRBV5-1 to TRBJ1-4; 7 positions match TRBD1. Per the germline V gene, CDR1 is SGHRS and CDR2 is YFSETQ. The junction had 4 bases not matched to a gene; V was cut back by 0 bases and J by 8 bases. This CDR3 region has 14 residues. The CDR3 loop reads CASSLETGREKLFF. DNA for the CDR3: TGCGCCAGCAGCTTGGAGACAGGGAGGGAAAAACTGTTTTTT.

The gene calls are TRBV29-1 and TRBJ1-1; D unclear. The CDR3 runs to 13 residues. Germline lookup yields CDR1 SQVTM and CDR2 ANQGSEA. V lost 2 bases to trimming and J lost 0 bases, with 7 bases between them. CDR3 coding DNA: TGCAGCGTTGAATCAGGTCTGAACACTGAAGCTTTCTTT. Translated: CSVESGLNTEAFF.

This clonotype showed up many times. The chain carries TRBV29-1 and TRBJ2-3, with D possibly being TRBD2 (6 bases). This CDR3 comprises 13 residues. CDR1 is SQVTM, CDR2 ANQGSEA, per germline. V was clipped by 7 bases and J by 1 base, with 12 bases between them. CDR3 nucleotides: TGCAGCGCAACGGGCGGGGGCACAGATACGCAGTATTTT. It codes for CSATGGGTDTQYF.

This clonotype was observed many times. This chain links TRBV9 with TRBJ2-4; either TRBD1 or TRBD2 may supply D (6 bases each). Germline CDR1 SGDLS, CDR2 YYNGEE. This CDR3 spans 16 amino acids. The germline V and J ends were trimmed by 0 bases and 0 bases, with 10 bases remaining between them. DNA of the CDR3: TGTGCCAGCAGCGTAGACGGGGGCGGAGCCAAAAACATTCAGTACTTC. This translates into CASSVDGGGAKNIQYF.